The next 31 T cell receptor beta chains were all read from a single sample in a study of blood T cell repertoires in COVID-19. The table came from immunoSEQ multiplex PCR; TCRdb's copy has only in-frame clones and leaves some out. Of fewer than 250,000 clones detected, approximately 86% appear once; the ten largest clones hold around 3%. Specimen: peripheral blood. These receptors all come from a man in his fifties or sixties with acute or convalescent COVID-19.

CDR3 sequence: CASSLAVGSNEQFF. CDR3 in DNA: TGCGCCAGCAGCTTGGCCGTGGGGAGCAATGAGCAGTTCTTC. V is TRBV5-1 and J is TRBJ2-1, with a weak D call TRBD2 (5 bases). This CDR3 comprises 14 residues. The germline V gene encodes CDR1 SGHRS and CDR2 YFSETQ. Trimming shortened V by 0 bases and J by 6 bases, and 10 bases separated the two germline ends.

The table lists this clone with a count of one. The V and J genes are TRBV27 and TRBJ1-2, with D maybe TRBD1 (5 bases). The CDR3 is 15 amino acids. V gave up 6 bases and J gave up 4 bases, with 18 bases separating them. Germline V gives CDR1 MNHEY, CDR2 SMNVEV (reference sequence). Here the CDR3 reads CASSRVDPGVYGYTF. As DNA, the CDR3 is TGTGCCAGCAGCCGCGTTGATCCGGGGGTCTATGGCTACACCTTC.

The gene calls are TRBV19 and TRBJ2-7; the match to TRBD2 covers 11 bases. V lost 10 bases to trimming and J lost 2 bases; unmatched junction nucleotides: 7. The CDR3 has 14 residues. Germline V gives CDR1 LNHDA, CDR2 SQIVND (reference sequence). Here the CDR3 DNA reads TGTGCCACTTCTAGCGGGGGGCCAACCTACGAGCAGTACTTC. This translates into CATSSGGPTYEQYF. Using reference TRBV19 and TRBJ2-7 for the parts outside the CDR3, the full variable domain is DGGITQSPKYLFRKEGQNVTLSCEQNLNHDAMYWYRQDPGQGLRLIYYSQIVNDFQKGDIAEGYSVSREKKESFPLTVTSAQKNPTAFYLCATSSGGPTYEQYFGPGTRLTVT.

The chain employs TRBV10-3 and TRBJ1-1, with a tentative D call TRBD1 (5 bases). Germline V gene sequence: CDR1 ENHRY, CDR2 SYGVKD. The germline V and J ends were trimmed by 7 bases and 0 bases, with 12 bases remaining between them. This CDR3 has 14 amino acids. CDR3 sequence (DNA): TGTGCCATCAAGGACACCCTCATGAACACTGAAGCTTTCTTT. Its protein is CAIKDTLMNTEAFF.

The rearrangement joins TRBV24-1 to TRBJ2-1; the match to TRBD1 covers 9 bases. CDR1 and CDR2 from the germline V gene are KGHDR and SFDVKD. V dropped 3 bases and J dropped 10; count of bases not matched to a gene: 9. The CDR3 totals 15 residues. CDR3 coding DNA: TGTGCCACCAGTGATCCCGGACAGGGGCGGGGGGAGCAGTTCTTC. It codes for CATSDPGQGRGEQFF.

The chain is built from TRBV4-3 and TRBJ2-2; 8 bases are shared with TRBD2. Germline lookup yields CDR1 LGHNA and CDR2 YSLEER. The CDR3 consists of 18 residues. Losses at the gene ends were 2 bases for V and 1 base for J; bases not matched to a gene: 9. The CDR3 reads CASSQRGGAGVNTGELFF. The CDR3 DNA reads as TGCGCCAGCAGCCAAAGGGGGGGAGCGGGGGTGAACACCGGGGAGCTGTTTTTT.

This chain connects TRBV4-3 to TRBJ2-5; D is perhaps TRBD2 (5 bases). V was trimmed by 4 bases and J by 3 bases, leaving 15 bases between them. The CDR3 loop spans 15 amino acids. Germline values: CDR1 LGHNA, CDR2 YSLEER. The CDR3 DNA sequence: TGCGCCAGCAGCCGCCGCTTGGGAGCCGAAGAGACCCAGTACTTC. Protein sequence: CASSRRLGAEETQYF.

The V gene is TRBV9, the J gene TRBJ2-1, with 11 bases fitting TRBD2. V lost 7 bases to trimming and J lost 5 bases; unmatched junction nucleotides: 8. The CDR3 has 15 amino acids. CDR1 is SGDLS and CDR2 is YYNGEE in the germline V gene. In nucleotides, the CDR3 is TGTGCCAGCGGTAGCGGGGGGGTGGGCAACAATGAGCAGTTCTTC. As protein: CASGSGGVGNNEQFF.

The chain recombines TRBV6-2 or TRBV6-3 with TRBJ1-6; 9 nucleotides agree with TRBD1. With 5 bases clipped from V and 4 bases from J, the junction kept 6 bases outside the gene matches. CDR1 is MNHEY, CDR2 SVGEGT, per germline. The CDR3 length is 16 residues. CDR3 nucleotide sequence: TGTGCCAGCAGTCCCCTCGGACAGGGGTATAATTCACCCCTCCACTTT. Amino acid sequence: CASSPLGQGYNSPLHF.

CDR3: CASSQAQTYQPQHF. CDR3 DNA: TGCGCCAGCAGCCAAGCGCAGACATATCAGCCCCAGCATTTT. This rearrangement joins TRBV4-1 to TRBJ1-5; D unresolved. This CDR3 region has 14 residues. V lost 1 base to trimming and J lost 5 bases, with 9 bases between them. The germline V gene has CDR1 MGHRA and CDR2 YSYEKL.

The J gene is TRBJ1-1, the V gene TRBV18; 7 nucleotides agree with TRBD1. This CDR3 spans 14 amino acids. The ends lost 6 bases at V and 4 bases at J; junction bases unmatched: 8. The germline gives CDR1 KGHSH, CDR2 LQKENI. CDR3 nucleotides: TGTGCCAGCTCCCCGGGACAGTTTACCACTGAAGCTTTCTTT. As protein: CASSPGQFTTEAFF.

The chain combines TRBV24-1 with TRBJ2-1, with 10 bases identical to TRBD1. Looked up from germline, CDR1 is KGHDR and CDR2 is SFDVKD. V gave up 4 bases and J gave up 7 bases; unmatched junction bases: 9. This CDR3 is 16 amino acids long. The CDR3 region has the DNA TGTGCCACCAGTGACCCTCGACAGGGGGCGGGTAATGAGCAGTTCTTC. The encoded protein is CATSDPRQGAGNEQFF.

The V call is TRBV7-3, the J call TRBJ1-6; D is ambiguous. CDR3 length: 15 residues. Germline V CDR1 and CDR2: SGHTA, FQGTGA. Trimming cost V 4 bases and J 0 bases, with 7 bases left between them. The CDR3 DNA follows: TGTGCCAGCAGCTCCTCCGGCTCCTATAATTCACCCCTCCACTTT. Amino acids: CASSSSGSYNSPLHF. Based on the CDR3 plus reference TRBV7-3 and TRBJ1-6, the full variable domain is GAGVSQTPSNKVTEKGKYVELRCDPISGHTALYWYRQSLGQGPEFLIYFQGTGAADDSGLPNDRFFAVRPEGSVSTLKIQRTERGDSAVYLCASSSSGSYNSPLHFGNGTRLTVT.

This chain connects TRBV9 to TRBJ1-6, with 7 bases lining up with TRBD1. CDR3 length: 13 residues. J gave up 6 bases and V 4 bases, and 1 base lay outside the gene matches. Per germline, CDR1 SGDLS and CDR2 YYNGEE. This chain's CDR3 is CASSSGGNSPLHF. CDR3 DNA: TGTGCCAGCAGCTCAGGGGGTAATTCACCCCTCCACTTT.

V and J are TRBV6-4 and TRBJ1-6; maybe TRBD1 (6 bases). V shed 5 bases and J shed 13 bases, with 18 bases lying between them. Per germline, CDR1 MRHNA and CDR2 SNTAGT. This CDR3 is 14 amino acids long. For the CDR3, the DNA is TGTGCCAGCAGTCGAGAATGGGGGCCCCTGCCCCTCCACTTT. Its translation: CASSREWGPLPLHF.

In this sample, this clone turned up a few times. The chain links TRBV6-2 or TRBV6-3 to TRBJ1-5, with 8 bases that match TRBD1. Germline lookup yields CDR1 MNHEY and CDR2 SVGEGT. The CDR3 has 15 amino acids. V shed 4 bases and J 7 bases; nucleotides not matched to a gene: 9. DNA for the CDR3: TGTGCCAGCAGTTCCCTTTCAGGGGGCGGGCAGCCCCAGCATTTT. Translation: CASSSLSGGGQPQHF.

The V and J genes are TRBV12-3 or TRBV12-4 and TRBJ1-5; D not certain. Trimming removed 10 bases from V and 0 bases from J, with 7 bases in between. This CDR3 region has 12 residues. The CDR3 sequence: CATQHSNQPQHF. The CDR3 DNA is TGTGCCACACAGCATAGCAATCAGCCCCAGCATTTT.

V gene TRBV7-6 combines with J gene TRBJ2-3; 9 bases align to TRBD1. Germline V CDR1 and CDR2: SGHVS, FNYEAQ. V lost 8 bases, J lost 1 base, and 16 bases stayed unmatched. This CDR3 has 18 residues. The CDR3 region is CASSLGTGSRLRTDTQYF. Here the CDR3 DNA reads TGTGCCAGCTCCCTCGGGACAGGGAGCCGCCTCCGCACAGATACGCAGTATTTT.

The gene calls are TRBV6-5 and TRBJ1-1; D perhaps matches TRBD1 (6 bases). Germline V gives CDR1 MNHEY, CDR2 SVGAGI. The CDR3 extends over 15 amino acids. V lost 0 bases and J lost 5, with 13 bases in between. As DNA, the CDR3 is TGTGCCAGCAGTTACTCGGTACAGGGTATAACTGAAGCTTTCTTT. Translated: CASSYSVQGITEAFF.

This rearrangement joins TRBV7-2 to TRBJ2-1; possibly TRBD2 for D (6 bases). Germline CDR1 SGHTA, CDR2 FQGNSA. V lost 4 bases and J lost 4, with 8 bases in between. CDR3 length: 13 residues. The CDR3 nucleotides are TGTGCCAGCAGCTCCGGGGGTTACAATGAGCAGTTCTTC. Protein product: CASSSGGYNEQFF.

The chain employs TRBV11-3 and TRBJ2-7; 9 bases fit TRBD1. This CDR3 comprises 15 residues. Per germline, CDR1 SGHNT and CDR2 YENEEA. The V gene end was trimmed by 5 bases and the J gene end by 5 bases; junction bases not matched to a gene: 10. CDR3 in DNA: TGTGCCAGCAGCCCAACAGGGACAGGGCAGGACGAGCAGTACTTC. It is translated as CASSPTGTGQDEQYF.

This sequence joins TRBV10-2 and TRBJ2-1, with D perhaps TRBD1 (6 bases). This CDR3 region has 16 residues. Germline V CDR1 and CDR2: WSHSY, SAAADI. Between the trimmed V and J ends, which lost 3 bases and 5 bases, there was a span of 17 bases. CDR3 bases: TGCGCCAGCAGTGATCTCAACAGGGCCCCCCACAATGAGCAGTTCTTC. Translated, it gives CASSDLNRAPHNEQFF.

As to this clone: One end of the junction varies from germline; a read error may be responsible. CDR3 nucleotides: TGTGCCAGCTCACTGGACTTGAATACTGAAGCTTTCTTT. Translating gives CASSLDLNTEAFF. J is TRBJ1-1 and V is TRBV18; D is ambiguous. The germline CDR1 and CDR2 sequences are KGHSH and LQKENI. The CDR3 has 13 amino acids.

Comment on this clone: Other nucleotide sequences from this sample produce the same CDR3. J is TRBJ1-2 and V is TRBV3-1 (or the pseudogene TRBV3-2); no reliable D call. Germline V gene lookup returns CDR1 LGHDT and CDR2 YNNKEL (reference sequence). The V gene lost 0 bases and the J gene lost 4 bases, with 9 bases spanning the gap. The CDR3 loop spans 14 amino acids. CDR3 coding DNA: TGTGCCAGCAGCCAAGAAAGCGGATCCTATGGCTACACCTTC. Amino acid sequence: CASSQESGSYGYTF.

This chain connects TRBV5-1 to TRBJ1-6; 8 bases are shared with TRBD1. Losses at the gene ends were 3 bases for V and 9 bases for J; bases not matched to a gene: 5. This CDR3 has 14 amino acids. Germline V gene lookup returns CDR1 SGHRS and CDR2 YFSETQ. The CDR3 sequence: CASSSTGVGSPLHF. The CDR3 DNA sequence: TGCGCCAGCAGCTCGACAGGGGTTGGTTCACCCCTCCACTTT.

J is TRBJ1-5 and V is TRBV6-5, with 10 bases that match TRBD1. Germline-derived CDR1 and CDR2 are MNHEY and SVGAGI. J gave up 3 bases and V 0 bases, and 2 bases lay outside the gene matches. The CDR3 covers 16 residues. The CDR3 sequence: CASSYSGTGANQPQHF. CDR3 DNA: TGTGCCAGCAGTTACTCCGGGACAGGGGCCAATCAGCCCCAGCATTTT.

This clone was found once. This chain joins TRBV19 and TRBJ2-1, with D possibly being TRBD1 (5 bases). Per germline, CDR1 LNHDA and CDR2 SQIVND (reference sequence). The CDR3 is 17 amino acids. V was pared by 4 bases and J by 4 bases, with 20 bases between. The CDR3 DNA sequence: TGTGCCAGTAGTAGAGGACGAAGGCAGGGATTATACAATGAGCAGTTCTTC. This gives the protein CASSRGRRQGLYNEQFF. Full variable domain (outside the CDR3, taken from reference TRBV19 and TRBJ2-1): DGGITQSPKYLFRKEGQNVTLSCEQNLNHDAMYWYRQDPGQGLRLIYYSQIVNDFQKGDIAEGYSVSREKKESFPLTVTSAQKNPTAFYLCASSRGRRQGLYNEQFFGPGTRLTVL.

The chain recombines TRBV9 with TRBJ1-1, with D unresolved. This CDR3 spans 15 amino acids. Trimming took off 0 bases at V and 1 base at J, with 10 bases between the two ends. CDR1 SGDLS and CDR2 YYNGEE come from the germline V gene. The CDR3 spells CASSVGAAENTEAFF. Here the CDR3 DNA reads TGTGCCAGCAGCGTAGGAGCAGCGGAGAACACTGAAGCTTTCTTT.

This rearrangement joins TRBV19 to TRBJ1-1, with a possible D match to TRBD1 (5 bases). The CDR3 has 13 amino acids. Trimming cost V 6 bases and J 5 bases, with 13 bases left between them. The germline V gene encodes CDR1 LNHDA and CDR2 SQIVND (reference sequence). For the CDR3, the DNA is TGTGCCAGTAGGGCAGGGTGGGAAACTGAAGCTTTCTTT. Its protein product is CASRAGWETEAFF.

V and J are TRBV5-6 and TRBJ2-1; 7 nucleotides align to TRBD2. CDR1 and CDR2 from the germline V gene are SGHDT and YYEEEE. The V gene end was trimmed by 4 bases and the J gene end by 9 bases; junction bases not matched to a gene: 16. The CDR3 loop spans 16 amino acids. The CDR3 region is CASSLPGGTTDSEQFF. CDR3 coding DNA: TGTGCCAGCAGCCTCCCTGGGGGGACTACGGATAGTGAGCAGTTCTTC.

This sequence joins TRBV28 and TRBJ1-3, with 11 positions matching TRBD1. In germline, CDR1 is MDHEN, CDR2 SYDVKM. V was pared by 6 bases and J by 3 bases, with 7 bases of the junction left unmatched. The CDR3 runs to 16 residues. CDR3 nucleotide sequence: TGTGCCAGCAGGCCGGGGGGACAGGGGGTTGGAAACACCATATATTTT. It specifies CASRPGGQGVGNTIYF.